Listed below are T cell receptor beta chains from one sample, sequenced in a study of T cell responses to AZD1222 COVID-19 vaccine. Produced via immunoSEQ multiplex PCR; TCRdb's table is partial and in-frame only. This sample has 50,000 to 70,000 clones; 70% to 90% occur once, and the top ten carry about 7%. Material: peripheral blood, obtained 28 days after the second AZD1222 dose. These receptors came from an adult who received the AZD1222 COVID-19 vaccine. The CDR3 runs from the conserved cysteine through the conserved F or W. The D gene is left open where the match is weak. Some rows mark clone size as missing; the rest say once, few, many or name a class of expanded clone.

j_call v_call clone_size d_call cdr3_aa cdr3_nt
TRBJ1-1 TRBV4-1 - - CASGRDADTEAFF TGCGCCAGCGGCCGGGACGCTGATACTGAAGCTTTCTTT
TRBJ1-5 TRBV3-1/TRBV3-2 - - CASSQGPLNQPQHF TGTGCCAGCAGCCAAGGACCCCTAAATCAGCCCCAGCATTTT
TRBJ1-2 TRBV13 - - CASSRTPVNGYTF TGTGCCAGCAGCCGGACCCCCGTTAATGGCTACACCTTC
TRBJ2-7 TRBV6-5 - TRBD2 CASRLAGGPAYEQYF TGTGCCAGCAGGCTAGCGGGAGGGCCGGCCTACGAGCAGTACTTC
TRBJ1-3 TRBV6-5 once - CASSLGQVGNTIYF TGTGCCAGCAGTTTGGGCCAGGTCGGAAACACCATATATTTT
TRBJ1-3 TRBV6-4 - - CASSEDHRSGNTIYF TGTGCCAGCAGTGAAGACCACCGCTCTGGAAACACCATATATTTT
TRBJ2-3 TRBV6-5 - TRBD2 CASSSGTSGRTDTQYF TGTGCCAGCAGTTCCGGGACTAGCGGGAGGACAGATACGCAGTATTTT
TRBJ1-6 TRBV11-3 once - CASSSDSNSPLHF TGTGCCAGCAGCTCGGACAGCAATTCACCCCTCCACTTT
TRBJ2-7 TRBV11-1 - TRBD1 CASSYGTGPAYEQYF TGTGCCAGCAGCTACGGGACAGGGCCCGCCTACGAGCAGTACTTC
TRBJ1-5 TRBV5-1 few TRBD1 CASSLTGVQPQHF TGCGCCAGCAGCTTAACAGGGGTACAGCCCCAGCATTTT